The T cell receptor beta chain under discussion was sequenced for a study of cytomegalovirus exposure and HLA in healthy donors. For the study at large: Assignment to the Caucasian-associated ancestry cluster applied to approximately 80% of the approximately 400 genotyped donors.

This CDR3 is 15 amino acids long. After removal of 5 bases from V and 4 bases from J, the junction contained 3 bases not matched to a gene. Germline-derived CDR1 and CDR2 are LNHDA and SQIVND (reference sequence). Both 60 Vbeta primers and 13 Jbeta primers went into the PCR. Produced via immunoSEQ multiplex PCR; TCRdb's table is partial and in-frame only. The sample yields around 150,000 clones, roughly three quarters seen once. A note on this clone: What it recognizes is unknown.

Points from the study as a whole: Per a later analysis, about 18,000 TCR beta sequences showed association with HLA alleles at 0.05 false discovery rate.

The sequence was collected from a young man in good health and CMV-seronegative. What was sequenced was PBMCs. The rearrangement joins TRBV19 to TRBJ2-1, with 12 nucleotides matching TRBD2. CDR3: CASSPSGRGYNEQFF. The DNA of the CDR3 is TGTGCCAGTAGTCCTAGCGGGAGGGGTTACAATGAGCAGTTCTTC.